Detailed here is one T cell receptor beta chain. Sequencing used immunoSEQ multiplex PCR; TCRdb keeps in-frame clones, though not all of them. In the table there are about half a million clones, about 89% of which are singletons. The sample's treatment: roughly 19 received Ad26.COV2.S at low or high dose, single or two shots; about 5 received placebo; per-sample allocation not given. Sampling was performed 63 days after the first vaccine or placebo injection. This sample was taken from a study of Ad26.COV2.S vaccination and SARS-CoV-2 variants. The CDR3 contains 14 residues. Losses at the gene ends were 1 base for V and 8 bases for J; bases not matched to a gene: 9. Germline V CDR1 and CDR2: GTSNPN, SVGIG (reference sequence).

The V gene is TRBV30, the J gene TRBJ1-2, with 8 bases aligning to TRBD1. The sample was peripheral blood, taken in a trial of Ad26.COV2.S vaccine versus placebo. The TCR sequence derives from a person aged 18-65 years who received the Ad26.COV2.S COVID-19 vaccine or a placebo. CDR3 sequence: CAWSGRTGYHGYTF. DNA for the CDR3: TGTGCCTGGAGTGGACGGACAGGGTATCACGGCTACACCTTC.